Below are 6 T cell receptor beta chains sequenced from a single sample in a study of blood T cells in healthy people across ages. The use of a sample-barcoded 5' primer and a J-beta primer mix characterized a second PCR of about 6 to 11 cycles. Each CDR3 protein is one row after TCRdb ran MiXCR on the 5' RACE reads. The sample contains 950,000 to 1,200,000 distinct CDR3 sequences, 30% to 40% of which appear only once. Sequencing was carried out using blood. These receptors were taken from a man between 18 and 29 years old in good health.

The chain's CDR3 is CASSERTDRMAEAFF. The CDR3 DNA sequence: TGCGCCAGCAGCGAAAGAACCGACAGGATGGCTGAAGCTTTCTTT. The rearrangement links TRBV5-1 to TRBJ1-1, with D perhaps matching TRBD1 (6 bases). V lost 4 bases and J lost 6, with 19 bases in between. The CDR3 covers 15 residues. Germline assignment: CDR1 SGHRS and CDR2 YFSETQ.

The rearrangement uses TRBV20-1 and TRBJ2-1; 10 bases map to TRBD2. The germline gives CDR1 DFQATT, CDR2 SNEGSKA (reference sequence). The CDR3 runs 17 residues. V lost 0 bases and J lost 7; bases outside the gene matches: 12. CDR3 loop: CSARDFQGAGGKNEQFF. The DNA for the CDR3 is TGCAGTGCTAGAGATTTTCAAGGAGCGGGGGGGAAGAATGAGCAGTTCTTC.

This clonotype appeared many times. The chain couples TRBV29-1 to TRBJ2-7, with D hard to call. Germline CDR1 and CDR2: SQVTM and ANQGSEA. The CDR3 totals 11 residues. V shed 0 bases and J shed 4 bases, with 4 bases lying between them. CDR3 protein: CSVEDKYEQYF. The CDR3 DNA sequence: TGCAGCGTTGAAGATAAGTACGAGCAGTACTTC.

The J gene is TRBJ2-7, the V gene TRBV7-8, with 7 bases aligning to TRBD1. The germline V gene encodes CDR1 SGHVS and CDR2 FQNEAQ. Trimming at V came to 3 bases and at J to 3 bases, leaving 5 bases not matched to a gene. The CDR3 has 14 amino acids. The CDR3 coding sequence is TGTGCCAGCAGCTTGATCGACAGGGTCTACGAGCAGTACTTC. This encodes CASSLIDRVYEQYF.

The chain joins TRBV12-3 or TRBV12-4 to TRBJ2-5; the match to TRBD1 covers 10 bases. Losses at the gene ends were 6 bases for V and 5 bases for J; bases not matched to a gene: 6. CDR3 size: 14 residues. CDR3 sequence reads: CASRGTGDIETQYF. In DNA form, the CDR3 reads TGTGCCAGCAGGGGGACAGGGGACATTGAGACCCAGTACTTC.

The gene calls are TRBV7-8 and TRBJ2-1, with 9 bases matching TRBD1. The germline gives CDR1 SGHVS, CDR2 FQNEAQ. The CDR3 runs 15 residues. The V gene end was trimmed by 5 bases and the J gene end by 2 bases; junction bases not matched to a gene: 4. CDR3 residues: CASSQRDRAYNEQFF. Here the CDR3 DNA reads TGTGCCAGCAGCCAACGGGACAGGGCCTACAATGAGCAGTTCTTC.